These T cell receptor beta chains were read from a single sample in a study of cytomegalovirus exposure and HLA in healthy donors. Clones were read by immunoSEQ multiplex PCR, and TCRdb kept only the in-frame ones, dropping some. The sample contains 170,000 or so clones, roughly 80% of which appear only once. Input material: PBMCs. The receptors were gathered from a woman in her twenties or thirties in good health and CMV-seronegative. The CDR3 runs from the conserved cysteine through the conserved F or W. The D gene is left open where the match is weak. Clone size is shown for a subset of rows, as once, few, many or a class of expanded clone.

>.|TRBV9|TRBJ1-2|.
TGTGCCAGCAGTTACCGGGGGGGTCGAGGAGGGGGTGGCTACACCTTC
CASSYRGGRGGGGYTF
>.|TRBV7-8|TRBJ2-6|.
TGTGCCAGCAGCCTCGTTTCTGGGGCCAACGTCCTGACTTTC
CASSLVSGANVLTF
>.|TRBV4-1|TRBJ1-3|.
TGCGCCAGCAGCCAGGAGAAGTCCTCTGGAAACACCATATATTTT
CASSQEKSSGNTIYF
>.|TRBV28|TRBJ1-2|.
TGTGCCAGCAGTAAACACAGGACACCTAGGACCTATGGCTACACCTTC
CASSKHRTPRTYGYTF
>.|TRBV5-1|TRBJ2-2|once
TGCGCCAGCAGCCGGGCAGGGGACACCGGGGAGCTGTTTTTT
CASSRAGDTGELFF
>TRBD1|TRBV2|TRBJ1-2|.
TGTGCCAGCAGTCGCAGGGGGTTAGACTATGGCTACACCTTC
CASSRRGLDYGYTF
>.|TRBV2|TRBJ1-5|.
TGTGCCAGCAGTGATTGGGTCAAGGGGGAAGTAAGCAATCAGCCCCAGCATTTT
CASSDWVKGEVSNQPQHF
>TRBD2|TRBV5-3|TRBJ2-1|.
TGTGCCAGAAGCTCGGGACTAGCGGGGGCAGGTGAGCAGTTCTTC
CARSSGLAGAGEQFF
>TRBD1|TRBV28|TRBJ1-6|.
TGTGCCAGCAGTTTTGACGGGACAGGGGGGTCACCCCTCCACTTT
CASSFDGTGGSPLHF
>TRBD1|TRBV2|TRBJ1-4|.
TGTGCCAGTGGACAGGGGCATGAAAAACTGTTTTTT
CASGQGHEKLFF
>.|TRBV2|TRBJ2-7|few
TGTGCCATGCGGACAGTCTCCTACGAGCAGTACTTC
CAMRTVSYEQYF